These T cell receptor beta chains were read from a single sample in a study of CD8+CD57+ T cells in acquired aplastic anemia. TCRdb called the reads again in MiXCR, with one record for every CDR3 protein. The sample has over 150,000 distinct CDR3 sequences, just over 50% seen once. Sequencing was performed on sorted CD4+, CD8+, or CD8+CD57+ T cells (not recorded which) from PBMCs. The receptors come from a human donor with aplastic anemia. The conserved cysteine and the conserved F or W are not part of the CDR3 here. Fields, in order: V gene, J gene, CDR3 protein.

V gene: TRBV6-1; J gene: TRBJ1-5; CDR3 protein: ASSEGAVRGGNQPQH
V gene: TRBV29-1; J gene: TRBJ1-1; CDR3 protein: SARRGDEAF
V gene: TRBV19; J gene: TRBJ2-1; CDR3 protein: ASSIAGGPNEQF
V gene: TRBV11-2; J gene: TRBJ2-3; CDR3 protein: ASRDGWAGSDTQY
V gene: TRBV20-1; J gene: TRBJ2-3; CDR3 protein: SASRAVAGGYTDTQY
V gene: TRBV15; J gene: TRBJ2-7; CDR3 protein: ATSSSLAGALGYEQY
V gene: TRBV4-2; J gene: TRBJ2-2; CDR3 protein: ASSPRAARRANTGELF
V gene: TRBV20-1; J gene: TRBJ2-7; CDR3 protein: SARVDRFPYEQY
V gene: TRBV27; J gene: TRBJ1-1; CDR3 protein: ASRPFKLNTEAF
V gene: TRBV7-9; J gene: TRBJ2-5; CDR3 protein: ASSTELAQY